One and the same sample provided the 13 T cell receptor beta chains below, sequenced in a study of PD-L1 blockade in urothelial cancer. This sample's time point: pretreatment peripheral blood. Assay used: immunoSEQ multiplex PCR; TCRdb lists only in-frame clones, some missing. The data show roughly 130,000 clones, about 88% seen once. The sequencing used PBMCs, collected around atezolizumab (anti-PD-L1) treatment. Source of these receptors: a man in his forties or fifties with urothelial cancer.

The table lists this clone with a count of one. The J gene is TRBJ1-4, the V gene TRBV18; 9 nucleotides agree with TRBD1. CDR3 length: 19 amino acids. Germline V gene sequence: CDR1 KGHSH, CDR2 LQKENI. V trimming: 6 bases; J trimming: 0 bases; junction bases outside the gene matches: 14. The CDR3 coding sequence is TGTGCCAGCTCGTCTCAACAGGGGGCTAGAAGATCAACTAATGAAAAACTGTTTTTT. This translates into CASSSQQGARRSTNEKLFF.

V and J are TRBV14 and TRBJ1-2; 9 bases align to TRBD1. V shed 2 bases, J shed 5 bases, and the junction held 9 bases outside the gene matches. The germline V gene encodes CDR1 SGHDN and CDR2 FVKESK. The length of the CDR3 is 16 residues. The CDR3 loop is CASSQRQGGAIYGYTF. Written as DNA, the CDR3 is TGTGCCAGCAGCCAAAGACAGGGGGGAGCGATTTATGGCTACACCTTC.

The chain has TRBV7-3 and TRBJ1-2, with TRBD1 matching 11 bases. The J segment lost 8 bases and the V segment lost 0 bases, leaving 5 bases of the junction unmatched. Germline assignment: CDR1 SGHTA and CDR2 FQGTGA. CDR3 length: 15 amino acids. CDR3 nucleotide sequence: TGTGCCAGCAGCTTAACCGGGACAGGGGGGGGCGGCTACACCTTC. This gives the protein CASSLTGTGGGGYTF.

The chain couples TRBV7-9 to TRBJ2-5, with TRBD1 matching over 11 bases. This CDR3 contains 15 residues. J gave up 5 bases and V 5 bases, and 7 bases lay outside the gene matches. Per germline, CDR1 SEHNR and CDR2 FQNEAQ (reference sequence). This CDR3 is CASSPGQGAMETQYF. CDR3 nucleotide sequence: TGTGCCAGCAGCCCTGGACAGGGGGCAATGGAGACCCAGTACTTC.

This chain links TRBV6-5 with TRBJ2-3; weak D call: TRBD1 (6 bases). The V gene's germline CDR1 is MNHEY and CDR2 SVGAGI. This CDR3 comprises 15 residues. The V gene lost 2 bases and the J gene lost 0 bases, with 9 bases spanning the gap. CDR3 residues: CASSYRDTSTDTQYF. For the CDR3, the DNA is TGTGCCAGCAGTTACCGGGACACAAGCACAGATACGCAGTATTTT.

CDR3 protein: CASSDGGTGYEAFF. CDR3 bases: TGTGCCAGCTCGGATGGCGGGACAGGTTATGAAGCTTTCTTT. The chain couples TRBV18 to TRBJ1-1, with TRBD1 matching over 8 bases. With 6 bases clipped from V and 7 bases from J, the junction kept 10 bases outside the gene matches. The CDR3 runs 14 residues. Germline-derived CDR1 and CDR2 are KGHSH and LQKENI.

CDR3 bases: TGTGCCTGGAGCCAGGGAATCTACGAGCAGTACTTC. Translation: CAWSQGIYEQYF. The chain employs TRBV30 and TRBJ2-7; the D gene is possibly TRBD1 (5 bases). The CDR3 runs 12 residues. V gave up 3 bases and J gave up 3 bases, with 9 bases separating them. Germline V gives CDR1 GTSNPN, CDR2 SVGIG (reference sequence).

This sequence joins TRBV6-6 and TRBJ1-1; D not certain. The germline gives CDR1 MNHNY, CDR2 SVGAGI (reference sequence). V was trimmed by 5 bases and J by 5 bases, leaving 18 bases between them. The length of the CDR3 is 15 residues. Here the CDR3 DNA reads TGTGCCAGCAGTCCCGGTGATGGTTCGGGGACTGAAGCTTTCTTT. This translates into CASSPGDGSGTEAFF.

The genes are TRBV28 and TRBJ1-2; 8 bases line up with TRBD1. The junction had 7 bases not matched to a gene; V was cut back by 6 bases and J by 7 bases. The CDR3 runs 13 residues. Per germline, CDR1 MDHEN and CDR2 SYDVKM. The CDR3 DNA is TGTGCCAGCAGGGAGACAGGGGCAGGTGGCTACACCTTC. This encodes CASRETGAGGYTF.

This sequence joins TRBV5-1 and TRBJ2-5, with TRBD2 matching 14 bases. V shed 2 bases, J shed 7 bases, and the junction held 7 bases outside the gene matches. The germline gives CDR1 SGHRS, CDR2 YFSETQ. The CDR3 loop spans 16 amino acids. The DNA for the CDR3 is TGCGCCAGCAGCTTCGGGACTAGCGGGAGCAGCGGGACCCAGTACTTC. It codes for CASSFGTSGSSGTQYF.

The chain recombines TRBV2 with TRBJ2-3, with D possibly being TRBD1 (5 bases). V was clipped by 7 bases and J by 1 base, with 18 bases between them. CDR1 is SNHLY and CDR2 is FYNNEI in the germline V gene. There are 16 residues in the CDR3. The CDR3 loop is CASTLTQGWGTDTQYF. CDR3 DNA: TGTGCCAGCACCCTCACCCAGGGATGGGGCACAGATACGCAGTATTTT.

The CDR3, as DNA: TGTGCCAGCAGTTTACGCGGGACAGACACCTACGAGCAGTACTTC. Protein sequence: CASSLRGTDTYEQYF. The chain employs TRBV6-5 and TRBJ2-7; weak D call: TRBD1 (7 bases). Germline CDR1 MNHEY, CDR2 SVGAGI. The CDR3 consists of 15 residues. Trimming shortened V by 4 bases and J by 2 bases, and 15 bases separated the two germline ends.

The chain couples TRBV2 to TRBJ2-7, with TRBD2 matching over 9 bases. This CDR3 is 13 amino acids long. V was clipped by 8 bases and J by 2 bases; unmatched bases: 4. CDR1 and CDR2 from the germline V gene are SNHLY and FYNNEI. The CDR3 coding sequence is TGTGCCAGCTTGCGGGAGGGTCCCTACGAGCAGTACTTC. It translates to CASLREGPYEQYF.